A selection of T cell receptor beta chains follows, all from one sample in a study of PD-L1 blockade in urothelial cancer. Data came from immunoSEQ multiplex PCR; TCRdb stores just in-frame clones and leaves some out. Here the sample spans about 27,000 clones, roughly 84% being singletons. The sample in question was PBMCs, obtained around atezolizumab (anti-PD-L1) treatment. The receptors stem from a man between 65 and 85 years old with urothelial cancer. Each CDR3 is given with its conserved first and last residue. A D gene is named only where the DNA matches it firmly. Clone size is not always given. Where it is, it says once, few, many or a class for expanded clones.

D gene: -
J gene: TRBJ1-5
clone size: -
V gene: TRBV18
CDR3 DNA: TGTGCCAGCTCACCGGAAAGGAGTCAGCCCCAGCATTTT
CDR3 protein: CASSPERSQPQHF

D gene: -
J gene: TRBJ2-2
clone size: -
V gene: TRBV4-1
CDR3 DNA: TGCGCCAGCAGCCAAGATCCGGGGGCTAGCGGAGGCCCCGCGAACACCGGGGAGCTGTTTTTT
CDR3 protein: CASSQDPGASGGPANTGELFF

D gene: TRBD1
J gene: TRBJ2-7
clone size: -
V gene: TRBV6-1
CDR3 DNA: TGTGCCAGCAGTGAAGCAATGGGACAGGGGGCCTACGAGCAGTACTTC
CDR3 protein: CASSEAMGQGAYEQYF

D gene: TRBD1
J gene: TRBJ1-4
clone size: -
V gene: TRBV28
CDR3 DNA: TGTGCCAGCAGTTTTCTGGGGACAGAGAATGAAAAACTGTTTTTT
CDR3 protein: CASSFLGTENEKLFF

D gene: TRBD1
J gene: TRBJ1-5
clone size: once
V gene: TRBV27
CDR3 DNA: TGTGCCAGCAGTTATCAGGGGGGCCCCCAGCATTTT
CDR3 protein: CASSYQGGPQHF

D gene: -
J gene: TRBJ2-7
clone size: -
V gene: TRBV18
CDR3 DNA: TGTGCCAGCTCGGCCCAGGGGACCTACGAGCAGTACTTC
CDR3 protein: CASSAQGTYEQYF

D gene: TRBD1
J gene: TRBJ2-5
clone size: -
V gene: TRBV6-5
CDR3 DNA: TGTGCCAGCAGTTACTCGGGACAGGGGGCCAGGGAGACCCAGTACTTC
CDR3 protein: CASSYSGQGARETQYF

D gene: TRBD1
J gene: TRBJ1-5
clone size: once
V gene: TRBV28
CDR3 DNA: TGTGCCACCCTGACGGGACAGGGCCTTTTTAGCAATCAGCCCCAGCATTTT
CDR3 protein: CATLTGQGLFSNQPQHF

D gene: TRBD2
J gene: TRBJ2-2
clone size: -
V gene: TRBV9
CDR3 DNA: TGTGCCAGCAGCGTAGCACTAATCGGTCGGGGAGGGCACAACACCGGGGAGCTGTTTTTT
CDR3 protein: CASSVALIGRGGHNTGELFF

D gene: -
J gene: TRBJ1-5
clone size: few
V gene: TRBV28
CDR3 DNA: TGTGCCAGCAGTTTCATTAGTGGGCAGGGGATCAATCAGCCCCAGCATTTT
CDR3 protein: CASSFISGQGINQPQHF

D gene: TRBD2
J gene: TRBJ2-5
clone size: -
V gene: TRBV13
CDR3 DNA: TGTGCCAGCAGCTTAGCTGAGACTAGCGCTTCACGAGCGGTTGAGACCCAGTACTTC
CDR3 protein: CASSLAETSASRAVETQYF

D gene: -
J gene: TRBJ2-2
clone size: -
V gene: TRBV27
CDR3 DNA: TGTGCCAGCAGATTTGGAGCTGACACCGGGGAGCTGTTTTTT
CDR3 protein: CASRFGADTGELFF

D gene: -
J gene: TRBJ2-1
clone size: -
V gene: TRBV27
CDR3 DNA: TGTGCCAGCAGTCCCCCGAGGGTATCCTACAATGAGCAGTTCTTC
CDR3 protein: CASSPPRVSYNEQFF

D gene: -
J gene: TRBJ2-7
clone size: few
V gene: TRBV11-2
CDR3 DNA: TGTGCCAGCAGCCCAAACCCGGGAGACTACGAGCAGTACTTC
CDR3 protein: CASSPNPGDYEQYF

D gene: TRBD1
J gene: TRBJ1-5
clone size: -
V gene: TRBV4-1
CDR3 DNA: TGCGCCAGCAGCCACCGACAGGGAGAACGTCAGCCCCAGCATTTT
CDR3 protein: CASSHRQGERQPQHF

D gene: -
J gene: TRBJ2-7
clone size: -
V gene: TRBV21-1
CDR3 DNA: TGTGCCAGCAGTATAAATTTCCTAGCGGGAAAGACGGAGCAGTACTTC
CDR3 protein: CASSINFLAGKTEQYF

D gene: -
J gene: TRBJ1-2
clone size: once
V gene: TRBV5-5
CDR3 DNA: TGTGCCAGCAGCTTGCAGGGCATCTATGGCTACACCTTC
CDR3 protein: CASSLQGIYGYTF

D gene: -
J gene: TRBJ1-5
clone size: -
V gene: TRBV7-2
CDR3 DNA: TGTGCCAGCAGCTTAGCGAGTAGGACAGATCAGCCCCAGCATTTT
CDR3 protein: CASSLASRTDQPQHF

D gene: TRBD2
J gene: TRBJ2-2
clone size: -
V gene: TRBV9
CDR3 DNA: TGTGCCAGCAGCGGTAGCGGGTCGAACACCGGGGAGCTGTTTTTT
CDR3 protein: CASSGSGSNTGELFF

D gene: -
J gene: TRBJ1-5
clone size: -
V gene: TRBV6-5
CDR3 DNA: TGTGCCAGCAGTTACGGGACAAATAATCAGCCCCAGCATTTT
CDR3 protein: CASSYGTNNQPQHF

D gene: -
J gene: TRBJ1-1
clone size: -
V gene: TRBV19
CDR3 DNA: TGTGCCAGTAGTACGGGTACTGAAGCTTTCTTT
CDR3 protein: CASSTGTEAFF

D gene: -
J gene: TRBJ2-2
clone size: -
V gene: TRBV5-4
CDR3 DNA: TGTGCCAGCGGGGGGGGGCACGAGTCCGGGGAGCTGTTTTTT
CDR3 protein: CASGGGHESGELFF

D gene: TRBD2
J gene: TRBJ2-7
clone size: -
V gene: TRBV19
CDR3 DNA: TGTGCCAGTAGTATGCTAGCGGGAGCATACGAGCAGTACTTC
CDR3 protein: CASSMLAGAYEQYF

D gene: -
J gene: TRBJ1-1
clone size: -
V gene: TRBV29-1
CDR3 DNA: TGCAGCGCTCTGGGGCCCGGCACTGAAGCTTTCTTT
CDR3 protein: CSALGPGTEAFF

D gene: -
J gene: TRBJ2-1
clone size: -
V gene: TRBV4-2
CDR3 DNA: TGTGCCAGCAGGGGAACCGGGACTCTCTACAATGAGCAGTTCTTC
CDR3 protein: CASRGTGTLYNEQFF

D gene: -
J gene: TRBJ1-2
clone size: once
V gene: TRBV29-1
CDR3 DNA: TGCAGCGCCCGAAGTGGATTGGCGGCAAAAGATTCTAACTATGGCTACACCTTC
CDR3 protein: CSARSGLAAKDSNYGYTF

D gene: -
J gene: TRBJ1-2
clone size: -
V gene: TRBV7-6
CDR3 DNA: TGTGCCAGCAGCTTAGCGCGCGGAGGCTACACCTTC
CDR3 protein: CASSLARGGYTF

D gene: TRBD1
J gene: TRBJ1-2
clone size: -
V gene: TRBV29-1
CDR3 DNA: TGCAGCGTTACAGGGGCCAACTATGGCTACACCTTC
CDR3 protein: CSVTGANYGYTF

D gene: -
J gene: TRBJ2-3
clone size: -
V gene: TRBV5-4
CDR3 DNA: TGTGCCAGCAGCTCCCCCGGGGTCACAGATACGCAGTATTTT
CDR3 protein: CASSSPGVTDTQYF

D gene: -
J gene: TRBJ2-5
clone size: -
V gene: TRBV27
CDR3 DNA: TGTGCCAGCAGTTTAGTCTCGAGTGGGACCCAGTACTTC
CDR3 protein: CASSLVSSGTQYF

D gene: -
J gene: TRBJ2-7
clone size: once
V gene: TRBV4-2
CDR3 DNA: TGTGCCAGCAGCCAGACTAGCTACGAGCAGTACTTC
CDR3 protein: CASSQTSYEQYF

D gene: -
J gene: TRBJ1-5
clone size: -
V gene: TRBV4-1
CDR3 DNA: TGCGCCAGCAGCCAGGGCCAGAACGTAGGGAGGCCCCAGCATTTT
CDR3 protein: CASSQGQNVGRPQHF

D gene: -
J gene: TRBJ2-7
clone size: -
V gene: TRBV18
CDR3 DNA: TGTGCCAGCTCACCGCAGGTTCTCTACGAGCAGTACTTC
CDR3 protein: CASSPQVLYEQYF

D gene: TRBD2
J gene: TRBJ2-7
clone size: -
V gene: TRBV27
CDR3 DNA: TGTGCCAGCAGTTTTTGGGGGGGGTCAAGCTCCTACGAGCAGTACTTC
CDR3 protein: CASSFWGGSSSYEQYF

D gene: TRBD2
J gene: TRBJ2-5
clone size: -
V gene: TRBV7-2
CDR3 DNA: TGTGCCAGCAGCCAATCAGTACAAACCGGGAGGCACTTC
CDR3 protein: CASSQSVQTGRHF

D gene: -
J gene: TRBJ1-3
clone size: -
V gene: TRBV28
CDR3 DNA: TGTGGGGGGCGTTCTGGAAACACCATATATTTT
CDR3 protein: CGGRSGNTIYF

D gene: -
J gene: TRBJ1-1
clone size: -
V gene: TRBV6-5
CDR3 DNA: TGTGCCAGCAGTTACGATGGGCACACTGAAGCTTTCTTT
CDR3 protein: CASSYDGHTEAFF

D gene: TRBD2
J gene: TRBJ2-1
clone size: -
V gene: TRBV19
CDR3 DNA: TGTGCCAGTAGTATGGGCGGGAGGAAAGAGCAGTTCTTC
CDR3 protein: CASSMGGRKEQFF

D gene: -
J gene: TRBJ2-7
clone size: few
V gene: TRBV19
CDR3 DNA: TGTGCCAGTAGTTTCGCCGGGAGCTCCTACGAGCAGTACTTC
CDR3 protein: CASSFAGSSYEQYF

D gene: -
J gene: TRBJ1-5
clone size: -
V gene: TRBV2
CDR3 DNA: TGTGCCAGCAGTTTAGAGCTCAACAATCAGCCCCAGCATTTT
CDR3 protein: CASSLELNNQPQHF

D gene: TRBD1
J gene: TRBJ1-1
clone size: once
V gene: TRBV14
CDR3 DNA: TGTGCCAGCAGCCAACAGGACAGGGGGTGGATGAACACTGAAGCTTTCTTT
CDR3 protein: CASSQQDRGWMNTEAFF

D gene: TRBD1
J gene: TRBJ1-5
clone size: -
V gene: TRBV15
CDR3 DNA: TGTGCCACCAGCAGCCGGAAGACAGGGAGCAATCAGCCCCAGCATTTT
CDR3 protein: CATSSRKTGSNQPQHF

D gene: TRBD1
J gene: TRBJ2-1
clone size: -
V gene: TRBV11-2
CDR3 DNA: TGTGCCAGCAGCACGGACAGGGGCGATGAGCAGTTCTTC
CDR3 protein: CASSTDRGDEQFF

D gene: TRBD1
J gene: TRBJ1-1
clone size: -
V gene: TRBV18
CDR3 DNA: TGTGCCAGCTCACGAGGGACAGGGCAAGAAGCTTTCTTT
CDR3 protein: CASSRGTGQEAFF

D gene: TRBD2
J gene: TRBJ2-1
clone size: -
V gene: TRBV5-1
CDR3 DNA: TGCGCCAGCAGCTTGACTAGCGGGAGAGAAGGCGGTGAGCAGTTCTTC
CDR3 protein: CASSLTSGREGGEQFF

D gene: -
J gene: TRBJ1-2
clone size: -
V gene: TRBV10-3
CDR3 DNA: TGTGCCATCAGTGAGTCGACTCGGGGTGGCTACACCTTC
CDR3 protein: CAISESTRGGYTF

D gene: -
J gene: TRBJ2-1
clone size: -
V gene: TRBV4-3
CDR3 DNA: TGCGCCAGCAGCCAAGACGCTGAGACAGGTTACAATGAGCAGTTCTTC
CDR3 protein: CASSQDAETGYNEQFF

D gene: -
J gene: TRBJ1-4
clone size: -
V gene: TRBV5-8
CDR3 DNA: TGTGCCAGCAGCCCCCAGGGGAAAACTAATGAAAAACTGTTTTTT
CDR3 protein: CASSPQGKTNEKLFF

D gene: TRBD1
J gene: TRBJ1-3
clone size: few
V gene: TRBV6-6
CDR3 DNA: TGTGCCAGCAGTTACGGACAGGGTGGAAACACCATATATTTT
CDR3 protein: CASSYGQGGNTIYF

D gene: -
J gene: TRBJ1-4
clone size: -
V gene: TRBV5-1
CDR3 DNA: TGCGCCAGCAGCACACACCCCCGGGGGGCTGATGAAAAACTGTTTTTT
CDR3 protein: CASSTHPRGADEKLFF

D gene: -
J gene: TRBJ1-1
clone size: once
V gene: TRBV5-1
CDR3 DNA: TGCGCCAGCAGCTGGGAGGGGCTAGGGGGGAACACTGAAGCTTTCTTT
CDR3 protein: CASSWEGLGGNTEAFF

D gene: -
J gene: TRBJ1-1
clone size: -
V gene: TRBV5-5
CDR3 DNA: TGTGCCAGCAGCTTGAACTCCCCAGAGGCGGTCAACACTGAAGCTTTCTTT
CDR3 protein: CASSLNSPEAVNTEAFF

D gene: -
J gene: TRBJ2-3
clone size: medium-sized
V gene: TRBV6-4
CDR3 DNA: TGTGCCAGCAGTACGGACCAGGGTGGGACAGATACGCAGTATTTT
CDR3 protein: CASSTDQGGTDTQYF

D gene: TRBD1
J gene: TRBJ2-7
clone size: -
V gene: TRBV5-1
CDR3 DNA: TGCGCCAGCAGCTTGATATGGGACAGGGGGAACGAGCAGTACTTC
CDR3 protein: CASSLIWDRGNEQYF

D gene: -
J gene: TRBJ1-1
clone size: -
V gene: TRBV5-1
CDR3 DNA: TGCGCCAGCAGCTTGACAGCGAACACTGAAGCTTTCTTT
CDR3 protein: CASSLTANTEAFF

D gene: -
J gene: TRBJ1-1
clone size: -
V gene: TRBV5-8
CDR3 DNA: TGTGCCAGCAGCTTGGGTCCGGGAAGCACTGAAGCTTTCTTT
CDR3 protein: CASSLGPGSTEAFF

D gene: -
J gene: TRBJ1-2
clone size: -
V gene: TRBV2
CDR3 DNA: TGTGCCAGCTCATACAGGGATGGCTACACCTTC
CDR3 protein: CASSYRDGYTF

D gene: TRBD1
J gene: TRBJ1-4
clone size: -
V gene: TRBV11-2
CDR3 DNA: TGTGCCAGCAGCCCTACGGGACAGGGTTTGACTAATGAAAAACTGTTTTTT
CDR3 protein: CASSPTGQGLTNEKLFF